The 7 T cell receptor beta chains below all came from one sample that was sequenced in a study of T cells after yellow fever vaccination. TCRdb called the 5' RACE reads again in MiXCR, with one record for every CDR3 protein. This sample has some 500,000 distinct CDR3 sequences, with roughly 13% found just once. Sequences were derived from PBMCs, sampled on the day of the yellow fever booster vaccination. These TCRs come from a man aged 25-40 years who received the YFV17D yellow fever vaccine.

J is TRBJ2-2 and V is TRBV28; 12 bases line up with TRBD2. CDR3 length equals 13 residues. Germline trimming cut 10 bases from V and 7 bases from J; bases unmatched to any gene: 4. Germline lookup yields CDR1 MDHEN and CDR2 SYDVKM. As DNA, the CDR3 is TGTGCCACCCGACTAGCGGGAGTCGGGGAGCTGTTTTTT. This translates into CATRLAGVGELFF. The entire variable domain, with the rest obtained from reference TRBV28 and TRBJ2-2, is as follows: DVKVTQSSRYLVKRTGEKVFLECVQDMDHENMFWYRQDPGLGLRLIYFSYDVKMKEKGDIPEGYSVSREKKERFSLILESASTNQTSMYLCATRLAGVGELFFGEGSRLTVL.

This clonotype was seen ten or more times. The rearrangement joins TRBV7-2 to TRBJ2-7, with TRBD1 as a possible D gene (5 bases). Germline loops: CDR1 SGHTA, CDR2 FQGNSA. The ends were cut back, 4 bases at V and 6 bases at J, with 13 bases in the middle. The CDR3 runs 13 residues. The CDR3 is CASSSRDRSEQYF. DNA of the CDR3: TGTGCCAGCAGCTCAAGAGACAGATCCGAGCAGTACTTC.

This clonotype was detected a few times. The chain joins TRBV7-8 to TRBJ2-2; D gene ambiguous. V lost 5 bases, J lost 8 bases, and 12 bases lay in between. This CDR3 region has 13 residues. Germline V gene data show CDR1 as SGHVS and CDR2 as FQNEAQ. CDR3 in amino acids: CASSPRRVGELFF. The CDR3 DNA reads TGTGCCAGCAGCCCAAGGCGAGTGGGGGAGCTGTTTTTT.

The CDR3 sequence is CSARRLAGGPSYEQYF. CDR3 sequence (DNA): TGCAGTGCTCGCCGACTAGCGGGAGGGCCCTCCTACGAGCAGTACTTC. This chain links TRBV20-1 with TRBJ2-7; 14 bases are shared with TRBD2. Germline values: CDR1 DFQATT, CDR2 SNEGSKA (reference sequence). The J segment lost 0 bases and the V segment lost 5 bases, leaving 6 bases of the junction unmatched. The CDR3 is 16 residues long.

This clonotype was recorded a few times. The CDR3 loop is CASSSVTGRADTQYF. DNA of the CDR3: TGTGCCAGCAGCTCAGTGACAGGGAGGGCAGATACGCAGTATTTT. The V call is TRBV5-4, the J call TRBJ2-3, with D perhaps matching TRBD1 or TRBD2 (7 bases each). Looked up from germline, CDR1 is SGHNT and CDR2 is YYREEE (reference sequence). The CDR3 extends over 15 amino acids. Trimming pared 3 bases from V and 4 bases from J, leaving 15 bases between.

This clonotype has just a few counts. This chain connects TRBV20-1 to TRBJ2-5, with no clear D. V was shortened by 3 bases and J by 1 base, with 9 bases between the two germline ends. Germline assignment: CDR1 DFQATT and CDR2 SNEGSKA (reference sequence). This CDR3 has 13 residues. The CDR3 sequence: CSASPTVQETQYF. Here the CDR3 DNA reads TGCAGTGCTAGCCCAACAGTCCAAGAGACCCAGTACTTC.

This clonotype was seen ten or more times. This chain connects TRBV5-1 to TRBJ2-2; either TRBD1 or TRBD2 may fit D (5 bases each). CDR1 and CDR2 (germline): SGHRS, YFSETQ. CDR3 length: 15 residues. V dropped 5 bases and J dropped 4 bases, with 15 bases sitting between them. The CDR3 DNA reads as TGCGCCAGCAGAACCGGGACCGCCACCACCGGGGAGCTGTTTTTT. Translated, it gives CASRTGTATTGELFF.